The T cell receptor beta chain described here comes from a study of control samples from healthy donors and cancer patients. The repertoire was sequenced with immunoSEQ multiplex PCR; TCRdb's copy has only in-frame clones and lacks some. The table shows 35,000 to 50,000 clones, with approximately 94% occurring only once. CDR3 length: 12 amino acids. Germline V gene lookup returns CDR1 LGHDT and CDR2 YNNKEL (reference sequence). V gave up 1 base and J gave up 5 bases, with 4 bases separating them. The sample taken for sequencing was blood. This clonotype was sampled from a man aged 55 to 70 in good health. The J gene is TRBJ2-3, the V gene TRBV3-1 (or the pseudogene TRBV3-2), with D hard to call. The chain's CDR3 is CASSQGIDTQYF. The CDR3 nucleotides are TGTGCCAGCAGCCAAGGGATAGATACGCAGTATTTT.